These 9 T cell receptor beta chains were sequenced from one sample in a study of T cells in Graves' hyperthyroidism and ophthalmopathy. From RNA transcripts, TCR beta CDR3 regions were amplified. The HTBI set primed first-round TCR CDR3 RT-PCR. TCRdb analysed the multiplex PCR reads with MiXCR anew, one entry per CDR3 protein. The sample includes about 410,000 distinct CDR3 sequences, approximately 15% of them seen just once. Input material: blood. Receptor source: a woman aged 25 to 39 with Graves' ophthalmopathy.

This clonotype has at least ten counts. The CDR3 is CASSLWSLGGGATLSGELFF. CDR3 nucleotides: TGCGCCAGCAGCCTGTGGAGTCTCGGCGGGGGGGCCACACTCAGCGGGGAGCTGTTTTTT. This sequence joins TRBV5-1 and TRBJ2-2, with 9 bases matching TRBD2. CDR3 length equals 20 residues. CDR1 and CDR2 from the germline V gene are SGHRS and YFSETQ. V dropped 4 bases and J dropped 7; count of bases not matched to a gene: 23.

This clonotype has a handful of counts. J is TRBJ1-6 and V is TRBV29-1; 7 nucleotides agree with TRBD1. CDR1 and CDR2 (germline): SQVTM, ANQGSEA. Losses at the gene ends were 7 bases for V and 10 bases for J; bases not matched to a gene: 10. CDR3 length: 13 residues. The CDR3 nucleotides read TGCAGCGCCATGGACAGGTTAGGATCACCCCTCCACTTT. It specifies CSAMDRLGSPLHF. Based on the CDR3 plus reference TRBV29-1 and TRBJ1-6, the full variable domain is SAVISQKPSRDICQRGTSLTIQCQVDSQVTMMFWYRQQPGQSLTLIATANQGSEATYESGFVIDKFPISRPNLTFSTLTVSNMSPEDSSIYLCSAMDRLGSPLHFGNGTRLTVT.

This clonotype has a handful of counts. The CDR3 nucleotides read TGTGCCAGCAGCTTGGACGATACATGGGAGGAAGGCTACACCTTC. It translates to CASSLDDTWEEGYTF. The genes are TRBV7-2 and TRBJ1-2; no clear D gene. V was trimmed by 3 bases and J by 8 bases, leaving 19 bases between them. This CDR3 spans 15 amino acids. Germline values: CDR1 SGHTA, CDR2 FQGNSA.

Ten or more counts support this clonotype. The chain recombines TRBV28 with TRBJ2-3, with 8 bases aligning to TRBD1. Germline-derived CDR1 and CDR2 are MDHEN and SYDVKM. The CDR3 length is 14 residues. J was trimmed by 3 bases and V by 5 bases; bases with no gene match: 4. CDR3 sequence reads: CASSPDRGTDTQYF. The CDR3 DNA sequence: TGTGCCAGCAGTCCTGACAGGGGTACAGATACGCAGTATTTT.

This clonotype was recorded at least ten times. The gene calls are TRBV5-6 and TRBJ2-1, with 11 bases aligning to TRBD2. Trimming at V came to 1 base and at J to 2 bases, leaving 5 bases not matched to a gene. This CDR3 region has 17 residues. Germline V gene sequence: CDR1 SGHDT, CDR2 YYEEEE. The CDR3 coding sequence is TGTGCCAGCAGCTTGAGCCTAGCGGGGGGTACCTACAATGAGCAGTTCTTC. This sequence encodes CASSLSLAGGTYNEQFF.

This clonotype has ten or more counts. The CDR3 is CASGQQLGPYTGELFF. CDR3 DNA: TGTGCCAGCGGACAACAACTGGGACCGTACACCGGGGAGCTGTTTTTT. V usage is TRBV2 and J usage is TRBJ2-2, with D possibly called TRBD1 or TRBD2 (5 bases each). From germline, CDR1 is SNHLY and CDR2 FYNNEI. The CDR3 has 16 residues. Trimming took off 8 bases at V and 3 bases at J, with 19 bases between the two ends.

This clonotype was picked up many times. This chain joins TRBV28 and TRBJ2-1; a weak D match, TRBD1 (6 bases). Germline lookup yields CDR1 MDHEN and CDR2 SYDVKM. The CDR3 is 15 amino acids. With 1 base removed from V and 7 bases from J, the gap between germline ends came to 14 bases. The CDR3 coding sequence is TGTGCCAGCAGTTTATTAGGGGGAGATCGGAATGAGCAGTTCTTC. Its translation: CASSLLGGDRNEQFF.

Many counts were recorded for this clonotype. J is TRBJ1-5 and V is TRBV20-1; TRBD1 matches 10 bases. Germline values: CDR1 DFQATT, CDR2 SNEGSKA (reference sequence). The CDR3 covers 14 residues. V shed 8 bases and J 0 bases; nucleotides not matched to a gene: 4. The CDR3 spells CSSRDRGSNQPQHF. CDR3 bases: TGCAGTAGCCGGGACAGGGGTAGCAATCAGCCCCAGCATTTT.

The sample holds a few counts of this clonotype. Sequence at one end of the junction differs from germline and may be a read error. The chain has TRBV2 and TRBJ2-6, with 7 bases matching TRBD1. This CDR3 contains 19 residues. Germline V CDR1 and CDR2: SNHLY, FYNNEI. The CDR3 region has the DNA TGTGCCAGCAGTGCAACAATAGACAGGGTCGGCTCTGGGGCCAACATCCTGACTTTC. Translation: CASSATIDRVGSGANILTF. The variable domain in full, with the rest retrieved from reference TRBV2 and TRBJ2-6, is EPEVTQTPSHQVTQMGQEVILRCVPISNHLYFYWYRQILGQKVEFLVSFYNNEISEKSEIFDDQFSVERPDGSNFTLKIRSTKLEDSAMYFCASSATIDRVGSGANILTFGAGSRLTVL.